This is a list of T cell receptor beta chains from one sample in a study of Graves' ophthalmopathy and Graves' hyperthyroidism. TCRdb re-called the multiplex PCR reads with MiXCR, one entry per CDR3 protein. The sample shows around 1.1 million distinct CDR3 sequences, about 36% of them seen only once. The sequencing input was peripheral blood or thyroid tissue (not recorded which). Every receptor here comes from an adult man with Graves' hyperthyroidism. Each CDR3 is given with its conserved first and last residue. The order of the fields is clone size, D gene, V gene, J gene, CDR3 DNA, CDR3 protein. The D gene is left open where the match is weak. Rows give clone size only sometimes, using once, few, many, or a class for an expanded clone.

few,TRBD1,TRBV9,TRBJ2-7,TGTGCCAGCAGGGCCGGGACAGGGTCCTCCGAGCAGTACTTC,CASRAGTGSSEQYF
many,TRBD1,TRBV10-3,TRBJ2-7,TGTGCCATCAGGGGGGCATCGGGACAGGGCTACGAGCAGTACTTC,CAIRGASGQGYEQYF
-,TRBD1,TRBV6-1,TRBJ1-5,TGTGCCAGCACTAGTCAGGCAGGGGGGAATCAGCCCCAGCATTTT,CASTSQAGGNQPQHF
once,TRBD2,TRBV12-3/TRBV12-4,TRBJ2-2,TGTGCCAGCAGTCCCCCTCCTGGGACTAGCGGGACCGGGGAGCTGTTTTTT,CASSPPPGTSGTGELFF
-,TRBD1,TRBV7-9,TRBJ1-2,TGTGCCAGCAGCCCCGGGACAGGGCGTACGGGCTACACCTTC,CASSPGTGRTGYTF
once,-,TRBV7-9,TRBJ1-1,TGTGCCAGCAGCACATCCCGAGGGCAGATGAACACTGAAGCTTTCTTT,CASSTSRGQMNTEAFF
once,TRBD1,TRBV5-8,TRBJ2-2,TGTGCCAGCAGCCCATGGACAGGGACGAACACCGGTGATCTGTTTTTT,CASSPWTGTNTGDLFF
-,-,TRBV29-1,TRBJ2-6,TGCAGCGTTGGTCTCAGCGCTGGGGCCAACGTCCTGACTTTC,CSVGLSAGANVLTF
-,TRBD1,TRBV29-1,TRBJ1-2,TGCAGCGTTGAACTCGTACTGAGAACCTCTACAGGGGGAGACTATGGCTACACCTTC,CSVELVLRTSTGGDYGYTF
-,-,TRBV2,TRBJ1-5,TGTGCCAGCAAGGAGGAGGGCAATCAGCCCCAGCATTTT,CASKEEGNQPQHF
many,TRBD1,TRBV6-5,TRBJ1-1,TGTGCCAGCAGCCAGGGGGGACAGGGGGCCATCGGCACTGAAGCTTTCTTT,CASSQGGQGAIGTEAFF
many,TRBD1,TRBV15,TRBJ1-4,TGTGCCACCAGCACCAGACAGGGCACTAATGAAAAACTGTTTTTT,CATSTRQGTNEKLFF
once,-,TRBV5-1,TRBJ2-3,TGCGCCAGCAGCAACCCTGCTAGCACAGATACGCAGTATTTT,CASSNPASTDTQYF
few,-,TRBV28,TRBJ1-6,TGTGCCAGCAGTTTAGGTTTTCGGCGGGGATCACCCCTCCACTTT,CASSLGFRRGSPLHF
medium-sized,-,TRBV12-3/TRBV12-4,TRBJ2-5,TGTGCCAGCAGCTTAGGGGAGACCCAGTACTTC,CASSLGETQYF
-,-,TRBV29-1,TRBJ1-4,TGCAGCATGGACAGAACTAATGAAAAACTGTTTTTT,CSMDRTNEKLFF
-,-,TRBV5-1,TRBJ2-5,TGCGCCACTACGTGGGACGGGGAGACCCAGTACTTC,CATTWDGETQYF
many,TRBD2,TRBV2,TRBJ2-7,TGTGCCAGCAGCGCCGGGACTAGCGGAATCCACTTC,CASSAGTSGIHF
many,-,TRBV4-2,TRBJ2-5,TGTGCCAGCAGCCAAGATGCCCTAGCGGAGACCCAGTACTTC,CASSQDALAETQYF
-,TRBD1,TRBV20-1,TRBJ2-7,TGCAGTGCTAGATCTGACAGGGGCGAGCAGTACTTC,CSARSDRGEQYF
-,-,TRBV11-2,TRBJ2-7,TGTGCCAGCAGTACCATCGGGAGCGAGCAGTACTTC,CASSTIGSEQYF
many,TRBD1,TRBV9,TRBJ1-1,TGTGCCAGCAGCGCCTCAGGGGGCCGCGTGGACACTGAAGCTTTCTTT,CASSASGGRVDTEAFF
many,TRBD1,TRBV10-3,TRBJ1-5,TGTGCCATCAGCCGGACAGGGGCGAACGATCAGCCCCAGCATTTT,CAISRTGANDQPQHF
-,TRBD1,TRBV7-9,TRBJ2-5,TGTGCCAGCAGCTTCCCCGGACAGGGGGGTCAAGAGACCCAGTACTTC,CASSFPGQGGQETQYF
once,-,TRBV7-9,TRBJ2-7,TGTGCCAGCAGCTACCTTCGGACCCGGGGACCGATCTACGAGCAGTACTTC,CASSYLRTRGPIYEQYF
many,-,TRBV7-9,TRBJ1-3,TGTGCCAGCAGGAATCCCCGGGGGCTAAACACCATATATTTT,CASRNPRGLNTIYF
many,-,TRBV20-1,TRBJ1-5,TGCAGTGCTCAAATCCTCAATCAGCCCCAGCATTTT,CSAQILNQPQHF
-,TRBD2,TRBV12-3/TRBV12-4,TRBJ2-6,TGTGCCAGCACTCACAGACTAGCGGGGCACTCTGGGGCCAACGTCCTGACTTTC,CASTHRLAGHSGANVLTF
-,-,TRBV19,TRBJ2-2,TGTGCCAGTAGTATAGATCTCGCCGGGGAGCTGTTTTTT,CASSIDLAGELFF
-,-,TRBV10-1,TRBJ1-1,TGCGCCATCTGCCAGGCGGGCGGGGCCACTGAAGCTTTCTTT,CAICQAGGATEAFF
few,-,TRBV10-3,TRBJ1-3,TGTGCCATCAGTAGGGGTTACTCTGGAAACACCATATATTTT,CAISRGYSGNTIYF
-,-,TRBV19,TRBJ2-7,TGTGCCAGTAGTACCCGGACGGAGTTATCCTACGAGCAGTACTTC,CASSTRTELSYEQYF
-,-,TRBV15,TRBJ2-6,TGTGCCACCAGCAGAGATGTTGGTACTGAAGCTTTC,CATSRDVGTEAF
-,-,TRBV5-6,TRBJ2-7,TGTGCCAGCAGCGGGTTTGTCGGCGAGCAGTACTTC,CASSGFVGEQYF
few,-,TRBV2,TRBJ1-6,TGTGCCAGCAGTGATGGAGACAGGAATTCACCCCTCCACTTT,CASSDGDRNSPLHF
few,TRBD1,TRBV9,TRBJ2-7,TGTGCCAGCAGCTCGGGACAGTTTTCCTACGAGCAGTACTTC,CASSSGQFSYEQYF
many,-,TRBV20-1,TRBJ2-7,TGCAGTGCCAGAACAGGGTACATCTACGAGCAGTACTTC,CSARTGYIYEQYF
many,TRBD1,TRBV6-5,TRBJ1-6,TGTGCCAGCAGTTACAGGCCAGGGGGAAATTCACCCCTCCACTTT,CASSYRPGGNSPLHF
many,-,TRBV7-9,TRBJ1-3,TGTGCCAGCAGTTCCGGGACGGACGACTCTGGAAACACCATATATTTT,CASSSGTDDSGNTIYF
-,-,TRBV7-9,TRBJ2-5,TGTGCCAGCAGCTTATATCCCGGGATCCGAGAGACCCAGTACTTC,CASSLYPGIRETQYF
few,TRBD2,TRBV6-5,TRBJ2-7,TGTGCCAGCAGTCGGACTAGCGGGAGGTCCAACGAGCAGTACTTC,CASSRTSGRSNEQYF
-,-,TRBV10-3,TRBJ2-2,TGTGCCATCAGTGAGTTGGAGAACACCGGGGAGCTGTTTTTT,CAISELENTGELFF
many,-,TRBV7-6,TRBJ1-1,TGTGCCAGCAGCTTAGCTGAGGCAAGGGTGAACACTGAAGCTTTCTTT,CASSLAEARVNTEAFF